These 14 T cell receptor beta chains share one sample of origin, sequenced in a study of blood T cells in healthy people across ages. Primed by a sample-barcoded 5' primer and a J-beta primer mix, a second PCR proceeded for 7 to 11 cycles. TCRdb re-called the 5' RACE reads through MiXCR, storing one row per CDR3 protein. The repertoire holds some 640,000 distinct CDR3 sequences, with about 30% as singletons. Sequencing was done on a sample of blood. These receptors were collected from a woman aged 80 or over in good health.

The rearrangement uses TRBV20-1 and TRBJ2-1, with 11 positions matching TRBD2. This CDR3 spans 18 amino acids. V lost 6 bases to trimming and J lost 7 bases; unmatched junction nucleotides: 20. CDR1 and CDR2 from the germline V gene are DFQATT and SNEGSKA (reference sequence). DNA of the CDR3: TGCAGTGCCAATCAGGGGACTAGCGGTCCCGGCAGGTGGAATGAGCAGTTCTTC. Its protein is CSANQGTSGPGRWNEQFF.

This clonotype was picked up many times. The chain combines TRBV9 with TRBJ2-7; TRBD1 aligns across 11 bases. V was clipped by 3 bases and J by 6 bases; unmatched bases: 2. The CDR3 is made up of 13 amino acids. Germline assignment: CDR1 SGDLS and CDR2 YYNGEE. Here the CDR3 reads CASSEDRGLEQYF. CDR3 sequence (DNA): TGTGCCAGCAGCGAGGACAGGGGGCTCGAGCAGTACTTC.

The sample holds a few counts of this clonotype. The chain recombines TRBV11-2 with TRBJ2-3; 10 bases map to TRBD2. Germline CDR1 is SGHAT and CDR2 is FQNNGV. The junction had 8 bases not matched to a gene; V was cut back by 5 bases and J by 6 bases. The CDR3 has 15 residues. The CDR3 DNA is TGTGCCAGCAGCAAAACCGGGACTAGCGACGATACGCAGTATTTT. Translating gives CASSKTGTSDDTQYF. Full variable domain (outside the CDR3, taken from reference TRBV11-2 and TRBJ2-3): EAGVAQSPRYKIIEKRQSVAFWCNPISGHATLYWYQQILGQGPKLLIQFQNNGVVDDSQLPKDRFSAERLKGVDSTLKIQPAKLEDSAVYLCASSKTGTSDDTQYFGPGTRLTVL.

As for this clonotype: Mismatch with germline at one junction end may stem from a read error. The chain is built from TRBV14 and TRBJ2-1; D is possibly TRBD1 or TRBD2 (5 bases each). This CDR3 is built from 13 residues. Germline V lookup: CDR1 SGHDN, CDR2 FVKESK. The CDR3 coding sequence is TGTGCCAGCGGCCAAGTAGCGTCAGGGACCCAGTTCTTC. Translation: CASGQVASGTQFF.

J is TRBJ2-7 and V is TRBV5-6; 8 bases are shared with TRBD1. The CDR3 has 14 amino acids. The germline gives CDR1 SGHDT, CDR2 YYEEEE. Trimming removed 3 bases from V and 5 bases from J; junction bases left unmatched: 7. The CDR3 sequence: CASSWVDRVHEQYF. The DNA for the CDR3 is TGTGCCAGCAGCTGGGTGGACAGGGTCCACGAGCAGTACTTC.

This rearrangement joins TRBV10-3 to TRBJ1-6; 8 nucleotides agree with TRBD1. The V gene end was trimmed by 6 bases and the J gene end by 9 bases; junction bases not matched to a gene: 4. The germline V gene encodes CDR1 ENHRY and CDR2 SYGVKD. The CDR3 is 13 residues long. CDR3 DNA: TGTGCCATCAGGGGACAGGAGGGTTCACCCCTCCACTTT. Encoded protein: CAIRGQEGSPLHF.

This clonotype was detected ten times or more. A junction end diverges from the germline sequence, so it may reflect a read error. The CDR3 coding sequence is TGTGTCAGCCGCAGGGGGGGGACAGGGGATCGCGAGCAGTACTTC. It specifies CVSRRGGTGDREQYF. This chain joins TRBV7-8 and TRBJ2-7, with 10 positions matching TRBD1. CDR1 SGHVS and CDR2 FQNEAQ come from the germline V gene. This CDR3 is 15 amino acids long.

This rearrangement joins TRBV10-3 to TRBJ2-1; 11 bases align to TRBD2. The CDR3 has 15 residues. The V and J ends lost 6 bases and 6 bases, in that order; junction bases with no gene match: 7. CDR1 and CDR2 (germline): ENHRY, SYGVKD. The DNA of the CDR3 is TGTGCCATCAGAACCCTAGCGGGAGGTACCAATGAGCAGTTCTTC. Protein: CAIRTLAGGTNEQFF.

For this clonotype: A much larger clone is a single base away; this may be a read error. The V and J genes are TRBV3-1 and TRBJ2-5; D is ambiguous. CDR3 length equals 14 residues. Between the trimmed V and J ends, which lost 2 bases and 4 bases, there was a span of 11 bases. CDR1 is LGHDT and CDR2 is YNNKEL in the germline V gene (reference sequence). The CDR3 is CASSQMASRETQYF. The CDR3 DNA follows: TGTGCCAGCAGCCAAATGGCGTCTCGAGAGACCCAGTACTTC.

This clonotype showed up many times. The V gene is TRBV6-6, the J gene TRBJ2-3, with D perhaps matching TRBD1 (6 bases). Germline V CDR1 and CDR2: MNHNY, SVGAGI (reference sequence). The CDR3 is 14 amino acids. V was shortened by 3 bases and J by 4 bases, with 11 bases between the two germline ends. CDR3 DNA sequence: TGTGCCAGCAGTTATACAGGGCCCGCAGATACGCAGTATTTT. It is translated as CASSYTGPADTQYF.

The chain couples TRBV19 to TRBJ1-5; D not certain. CDR1 and CDR2 from the germline V gene are LNHDA and SQIVND (reference sequence). This CDR3 spans 14 amino acids. The V end was cut by 7 bases, the J end by 4 bases, with 14 bases between. CDR3: CASNMRPGNQPQHF. The CDR3 bases are TGTGCCAGTAATATGAGGCCCGGAAATCAGCCCCAGCATTTT.

This clonotype was counted ten times or more. The CDR3 region is CSVDGSLYGYTF. The CDR3 nucleotides read TGCAGCGTTGATGGCAGCCTCTATGGCTACACCTTC. This rearrangement joins TRBV29-1 to TRBJ1-2; unclear D gene. CDR1 and CDR2 (germline): SQVTM, ANQGSEA. This CDR3 has 12 amino acids. The V end was cut by 3 bases, the J end by 4 bases, with 9 bases between.

This clonotype was recorded many times. The chain carries TRBV25-1 and TRBJ1-2; weak D call: TRBD1 (5 bases). Trimming shortened V by 5 bases and J by 4 bases, and 26 bases separated the two germline ends. The CDR3 extends over 18 amino acids. Germline values: CDR1 MGHDK, CDR2 SYGVNS. CDR3 nucleotide sequence: TGTGCCAGCAGTAAACCTGGAGCGGGGCAGAAGGATGGCTATGGCTACACCTTC. This sequence encodes CASSKPGAGQKDGYGYTF.

This clonotype was seen many times. The chain combines TRBV7-9 with TRBJ1-2, with 10 bases identical to TRBD1. Trimming at V came to 1 base and at J to 3 bases, leaving 2 bases not matched to a gene. CDR3 length: 15 amino acids. CDR1 and CDR2 from the germline V gene are SEHNR and FQNEAQ (reference sequence). The CDR3 DNA reads TGTGCCAGCAGCTTAGAGACAGGGGGCGACTATGGCTACACCTTC. Translating gives CASSLETGGDYGYTF.